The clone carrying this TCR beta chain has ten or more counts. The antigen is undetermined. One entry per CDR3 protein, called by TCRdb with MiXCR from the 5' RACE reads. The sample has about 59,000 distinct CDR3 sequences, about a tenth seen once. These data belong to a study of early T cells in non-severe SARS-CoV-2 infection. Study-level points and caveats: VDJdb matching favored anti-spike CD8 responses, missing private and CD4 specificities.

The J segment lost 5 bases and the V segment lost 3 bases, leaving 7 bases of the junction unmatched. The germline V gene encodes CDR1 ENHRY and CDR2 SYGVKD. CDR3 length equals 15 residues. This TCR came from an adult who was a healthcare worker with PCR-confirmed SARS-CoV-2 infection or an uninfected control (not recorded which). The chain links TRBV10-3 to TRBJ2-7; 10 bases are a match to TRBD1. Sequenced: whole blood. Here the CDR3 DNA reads TGTGCCATCAGTGATCTAGGACAGGGGGTCGACGAGCAGTACTTC. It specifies CAISDLGQGVDEQYF.